This entry lists 4 T cell receptor beta chains sequenced from one sample in a study of T cells in Graves' hyperthyroidism and ophthalmopathy. Amplification yielded TCR beta CDR3 regions, with RNA transcripts as the source. HTBI primers drove first-round RT-PCR of the TCR CDR3. TCRdb ran MiXCR on the multiplex PCR reads and lists one entry per CDR3 protein. The sample has hundreds of thousands of distinct CDR3 sequences, roughly 15% seen once. The specimen was blood. All receptors derive from a middle-aged woman with Graves' ophthalmopathy.

This clonotype came up many times. This rearrangement joins TRBV11-2 to TRBJ1-1; D is possibly TRBD1 (5 bases). The V gene lost 2 bases and the J gene lost 5 bases, with 6 bases spanning the gap. The CDR3 consists of 12 residues. The germline V gene encodes CDR1 SGHAT and CDR2 FQNNGV. The CDR3 region has the DNA TGTGCCAGCAGCTTAAGGGGTACTGAAGCTTTCTTT. It yields the protein CASSLRGTEAFF.

The table lists this clonotype with a few counts. The chain uses TRBV6-5 and TRBJ1-2, with TRBD1 matching over 10 bases. The CDR3 is 14 amino acids. V lost 0 bases and J lost 11; bases outside the gene matches: 6. The germline gives CDR1 MNHEY, CDR2 SVGAGI. CDR3 region: CASSYSGGTGEYTF. As DNA, the CDR3 is TGTGCCAGCAGTTACTCGGGGGGGACAGGGGAATACACCTTC.

This clonotype was counted ten times or more. The gene calls are TRBV5-1 and TRBJ2-2; D not certain. V gave up 4 bases and J gave up 3 bases, with 4 bases separating them. Germline V gives CDR1 SGHRS, CDR2 YFSETQ. The CDR3 has 12 amino acids. The CDR3 nucleotides read TGCGCCAGCAGCGATTACACCGGGGAGCTGTTTTTT. This encodes CASSDYTGELFF. Supplemented by reference TRBV5-1 and TRBJ2-2, the full variable domain reads KAGVTQTPRYLIKTRGQQVTLSCSPISGHRSVSWYQQTPGQGLQFLFEYFSETQRNKGNFPGRFSGRQFSNSRSEMNVSTLELGDSALYLCASSDYTGELFFGEGSRLTVL.

There are a few counts of this clonotype. The rearrangement joins TRBV12-3 or TRBV12-4 to TRBJ2-2; D remains ambiguous. CDR3 length: 13 residues. The V end was cut by 3 bases, the J end by 4 bases, with 6 bases between. The CDR3 protein is CASSFHSTGELFF. Written as DNA, the CDR3 is TGTGCCAGCAGTTTCCACAGCACCGGGGAGCTGTTTTTT.